The clone carrying this T cell receptor beta chain was recorded once. The protocol was immunoSEQ multiplex PCR, while the TCRdb copy is restricted to in-frame clones and leaves out a portion. The table lists 30,000 to 40,000 clones, about four fifths of them singletons, with around a sixth in the top ten. The data derive from a study of OX40 agonist ivuxolimab in advanced cancers. Study at large: Ivuxolimab, an agonistic anti-OX40 (CD134) antibody, was given to patients. Roughly two fifths of patients had received prior checkpoint inhibitor therapy.

In germline, CDR1 is GTSNPN, CDR2 SVGIG (reference sequence). CDR3 size: 11 residues. V was trimmed by 5 bases and J by 7 bases, leaving 11 bases between them. The sequences come from CD4+ or CD8+ T cells sorted from blood, collected in a trial of the OX40 agonist ivuxolimab. The genes are TRBV30 and TRBJ1-1; no clear D gene. The clonotype comes from an adult with an advanced solid tumor such as melanoma, head and neck, liver or kidney cancer. The CDR3 protein is CAWVTRIEAFF. CDR3 bases: TGTGCCTGGGTAACCCGGATTGAAGCTTTCTTT.